Listed here is a single TCR beta chain. The target antigen is unknown. The analysis combined second doses at about 4 or about 12 weeks. The CDR3 runs to 14 residues. Germline V lookup: CDR1 GTSNPN, CDR2 SVGIG (reference sequence). V was shortened by 3 bases and J by 3 bases, with 11 bases between the two germline ends. TCRdb keeps only in-frame clones here, not all; method: immunoSEQ multiplex PCR. The table has under 150,000 clones, roughly 90% seen once. The data stem from a study of T cell responses to AZD1222 COVID-19 vaccine. Study-level findings and limits: Only six people who got AZD1222 tested seropositive at baseline.

V usage is TRBV30 and J usage is TRBJ2-2, with D perhaps TRBD2 (6 bases). The sequencing here drew on peripheral blood, taken 28 days after the second AZD1222 dose. This TCR was sampled from an adult who received the AZD1222 COVID-19 vaccine. CDR3 residues: CAWRGGLYTGELFF. In nucleotides, the CDR3 is TGTGCCTGGAGGGGGGGACTTTACACCGGGGAGCTGTTTTTT.